This T cell receptor (beta chain) was retrieved from a study of OX40 agonist ivuxolimab in advanced cancers. Findings and limits, study-wide: CD8+ T cells (on average) carried more expanded clones than CD4+ T cells.

Turning to this clone: Its matching antigen is unknown.

Some clones are missing from TCRdb's copy, which holds only in-frame ones; the method was immunoSEQ multiplex PCR. The sample yields fewer than 45,000 clones, 89% seen once. The TCR originated in an adult with an advanced solid tumor such as melanoma, head and neck, liver or kidney cancer. This specimen was CD4+ or CD8+ T cells sorted from blood, taken in a trial of the OX40 agonist ivuxolimab.

CDR3 coding DNA: TGTGCCAGCAGCTCAATTCCGAATTCACCCCTCCACTTT. It yields the protein CASSSIPNSPLHF. The genes are TRBV7-3 and TRBJ1-6; D uncertain. V was pared by 4 bases and J by 7 bases, with 8 bases between. The CDR3 length is 13 residues. Germline lookup yields CDR1 SGHTA and CDR2 FQGTGA.